This record concerns one T cell receptor beta chain sequence. Germline V gives CDR1 SGHVS, CDR2 FQNEAQ. V shed 4 bases, J shed 7 bases, and the junction held 8 bases outside the gene matches. CDR3 size: 16 residues. This specimen belongs to a study of blood T cell repertoires in COVID-19. As for the study in general: PBMCs, B-cell-depleted T cells, or T cells provided the cDNA or gDNA that made up the material.

TCRdb keeps only in-frame clones here, not all; method: immunoSEQ multiplex PCR. The repertoire holds 300,000 to 500,000 clones, with roughly 86% as singletons. Cohorts were based on clinical histories the participants reported. The clonotype originates from a woman in her thirties or forties with acute COVID-19. What was sequenced was PBMCs or T cells enriched from blood (not recorded which). The rearrangement uses TRBV7-8 and TRBJ1-5; 12 bases match TRBD1. CDR3 amino acids: CASSYAGQGAMQPQHF. The CDR3, as DNA: TGTGCCAGCAGCTACGCGGGACAGGGGGCAATGCAGCCCCAGCATTTT.